This T cell receptor (beta chain) emerged from a study of T cell clonotyping in hematopoietic cell transplantation. Whole-study findings and limits: After transplant, recipient diversity fell while pathologically expanded clonotypes grew through day 180.

This table comes from immunoSEQ multiplex PCR, and its TCRdb copy is limited to in-frame clones, with some not included. This table has 16,000 or so clones, about two thirds appearing once. Trimming shortened V by 3 bases and J by 6 bases, and 15 bases separated the two germline ends. CDR1 is SGHDN, CDR2 FVKESK, per germline. CDR3 size: 14 residues. In the case of this clone: What it binds is not known.

This sample comprised PBMCs, obtained 30 days after allogeneic stem cell transplant. The TCR was taken from a male patient in his fifties who had an allogeneic stem cell transplant from an unrelated donor, so T cells may come from the graft donor. Some clones in this sample may be carry-over from other donors' samples. The chain is built from TRBV14 and TRBJ2-7; a possible D gene is TRBD1 (6 bases). CDR3 loop: CASSQSGVGGEQYF. The CDR3 bases are TGTGCCAGCAGCCAGTCAGGGGTAGGGGGCGAGCAGTACTTC.